This T cell receptor (beta chain) was recorded in a study of blood T cell repertoires in COVID-19. Authors' data handling: Amplifying reference gene primers gave estimates of nucleated cell counts. TCRdb's table, derived via immunoSEQ multiplex PCR, lists solely in-frame clones and lacks some. V, J and clone size were drawn from that table, and D and trimming were deduced from the DNA. The table includes some 310,000 clones, around 87% detected once. The TCR sequence derives from a man aged 45-65 years with active or convalescent COVID-19. The sample taken for sequencing was peripheral blood.

The CDR3 region is CASSFAAAKETQYF. Written as DNA, the CDR3 is TGTGCCAGCAGCTTTGCGGCAGCAAAAGAGACCCAGTACTTC. The V call is TRBV5-5, the J call TRBJ2-5; D unclear. Germline V gene sequence: CDR1 SGHKS, CDR2 YYEKEE (reference sequence). The germline V and J ends were trimmed by 2 bases and 3 bases, with 11 bases remaining between them. The CDR3 sequence is 14 residues long.